This TCR beta chain was captured by sequencing in a study of shared clonotypes between healthy human individuals. Overall study findings and caveats: Exclusively blood specimens were collected; tissue repertoires likely differ. Estimated richness was generally greater in naive than memory subsets.

V was cut by 5 bases and J by 7 bases, with 17 bases left in between. The CDR3 has 14 amino acids. The germline CDR1 and CDR2 sequences are MNHEY and SVGAGI. On this clone itself: Its matching antigen is unknown.

Generated by immunoSEQ multiplex PCR, the TCRdb table keeps only in-frame clones and is missing some. This sample has some 1,600,000 clones, with approximately 98% found just once. This TCR came from a man under 40 in good health. The chain joins TRBV6-5 to TRBJ2-5; D uncertain. The sample consisted of naive CD4+ T cells sorted from blood. Subset in this sample: CD45RA+ positively selected. DNA for the CDR3: TGTGCCAGCAGTCAAGTCCCCGGAATCGGGACCCAGTACTTC. It is translated as CASSQVPGIGTQYF.